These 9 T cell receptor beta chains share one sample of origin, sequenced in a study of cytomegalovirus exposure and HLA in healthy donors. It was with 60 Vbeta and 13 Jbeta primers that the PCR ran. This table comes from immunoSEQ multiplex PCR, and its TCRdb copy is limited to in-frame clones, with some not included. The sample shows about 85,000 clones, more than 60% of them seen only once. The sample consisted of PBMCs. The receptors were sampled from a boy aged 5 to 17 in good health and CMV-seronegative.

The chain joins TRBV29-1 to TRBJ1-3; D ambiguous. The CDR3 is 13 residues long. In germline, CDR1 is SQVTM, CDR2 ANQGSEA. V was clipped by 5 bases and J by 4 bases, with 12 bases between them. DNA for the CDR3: TGCAGCGTTCGAGGGCGGTACGGAAACACCATATATTTT. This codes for CSVRGRYGNTIYF.

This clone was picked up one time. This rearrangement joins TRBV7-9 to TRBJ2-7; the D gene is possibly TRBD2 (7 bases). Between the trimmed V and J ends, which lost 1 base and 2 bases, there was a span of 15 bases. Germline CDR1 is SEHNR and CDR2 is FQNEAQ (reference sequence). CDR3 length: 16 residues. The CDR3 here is CASSLGGGGYAYEQYF. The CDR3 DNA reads TGTGCCAGCAGCTTAGGAGGGGGGGGTTATGCCTACGAGCAGTACTTC. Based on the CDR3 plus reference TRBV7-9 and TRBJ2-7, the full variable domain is DTGVSQNPRHKITKRGQNVTFRCDPISEHNRLYWYRQTLGQGPEFLTYFQNEAQLEKSRLLSDRFSAERPKGSFSTLEIQRTEQGDSAMYLCASSLGGGGYAYEQYFGPGTRLTVT.

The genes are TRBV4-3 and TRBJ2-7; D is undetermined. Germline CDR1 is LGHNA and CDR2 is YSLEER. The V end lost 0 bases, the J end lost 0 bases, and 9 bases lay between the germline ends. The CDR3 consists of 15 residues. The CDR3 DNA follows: TGCGCCAGCAGCCAAGATTTTGGCCCCTCCTACGAGCAGTACTTC. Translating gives CASSQDFGPSYEQYF.

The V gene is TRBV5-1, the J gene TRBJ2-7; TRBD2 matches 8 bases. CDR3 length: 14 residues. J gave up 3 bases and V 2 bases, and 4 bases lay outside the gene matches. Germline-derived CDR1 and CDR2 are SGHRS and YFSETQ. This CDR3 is CASSFAGGYYEQYF. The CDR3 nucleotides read TGCGCCAGCAGCTTCGCGGGGGGATACTACGAGCAGTACTTC.

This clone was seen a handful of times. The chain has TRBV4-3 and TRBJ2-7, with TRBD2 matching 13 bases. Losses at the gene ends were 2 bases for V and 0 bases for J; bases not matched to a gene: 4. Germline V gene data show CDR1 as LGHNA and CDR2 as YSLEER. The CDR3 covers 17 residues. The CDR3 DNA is TGCGCCAGCAGCCAATCGGGACTAGCGGGGCCCTCCTACGAGCAGTACTTC. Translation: CASSQSGLAGPSYEQYF.

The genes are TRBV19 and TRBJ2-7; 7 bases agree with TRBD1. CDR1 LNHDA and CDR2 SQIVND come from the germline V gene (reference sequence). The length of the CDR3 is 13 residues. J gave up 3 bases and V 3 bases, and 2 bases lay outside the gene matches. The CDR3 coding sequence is TGTGCCAGTAGTATGGGGGACAGCTACGAGCAGTACTTC. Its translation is CASSMGDSYEQYF.

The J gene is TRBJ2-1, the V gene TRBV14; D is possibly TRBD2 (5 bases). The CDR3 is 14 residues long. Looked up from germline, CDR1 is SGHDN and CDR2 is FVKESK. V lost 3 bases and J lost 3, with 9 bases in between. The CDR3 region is CASSHTDFYNEQFF. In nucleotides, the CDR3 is TGTGCCAGCAGCCACACGGACTTCTACAATGAGCAGTTCTTC.

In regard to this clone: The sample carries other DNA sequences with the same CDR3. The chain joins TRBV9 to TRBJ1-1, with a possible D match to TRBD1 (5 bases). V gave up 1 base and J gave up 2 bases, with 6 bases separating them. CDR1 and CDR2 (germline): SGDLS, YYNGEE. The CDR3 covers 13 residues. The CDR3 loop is CASSVTGNTEAFF. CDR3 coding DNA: TGTGCCAGCAGCGTAACAGGAAACACTGAAGCTTTCTTT.

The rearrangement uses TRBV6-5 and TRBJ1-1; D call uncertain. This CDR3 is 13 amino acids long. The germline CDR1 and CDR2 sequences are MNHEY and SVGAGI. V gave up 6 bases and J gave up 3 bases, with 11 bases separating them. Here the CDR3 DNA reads TGTGCCAGCAGCTATTTGCGCGACACTGAAGCTTTCTTT. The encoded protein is CASSYLRDTEAFF.